This T cell receptor beta chain stems from a study of T cell changes during pregnancy in multiple sclerosis. Profiling relied on immunoSEQ multiplex PCR, and the TCRdb table lists in-frame clones only, not all of them. The sample carries about 50,000 clones, about 90% recorded once. The CDR3 extends over 15 amino acids. The germline V and J ends were trimmed by 0 bases and 2 bases, with 8 bases remaining between them. Germline loops: CDR1 LGHNT, CDR2 FRNRAP. The sample in question was CD4+ T cells from peripheral blood mononuclear cells, obtained in the second trimester of pregnancy. This sequence originates from a female donor with multiple sclerosis, enrolled in a pregnancy study. The V and J genes are TRBV12-5 and TRBJ1-5; D is undetermined. CDR3 region: CASGLVQGGNQPQHF. Written as DNA, the CDR3 is TGTGCTAGTGGTTTGGTACAAGGAGGCAATCAGCCCCAGCATTTT.